This paragraph covers one T cell receptor beta chain sequence. No antigen is known for it. The data are from a study of CD8 T cells in ankylosing spondylitis. Scientists made TCR beta libraries using quantitative 5'-RACE with molecular barcodes. From the 5' RACE reads, TCRdb called clonotypes with MiXCR, one entry per CDR3 protein. The sample yields about 350,000 distinct CDR3 sequences, more than 20% seen once. V was cut by 7 bases and J by 5 bases, with 9 bases left in between. Germline V gene data show CDR1 as SGHTA and CDR2 as FQGTGA. The CDR3 totals 12 residues. General study points: Blood from ankylosing spondylitis patients appeared to carry a characteristic roughly eight-variant TCR beta motif. Certain motif variants had earlier appeared in reactive arthritis synovial fluid and blood.

The origin of this receptor is a male donor with ankylosing spondylitis or in good health (not recorded which). This chain uses TRBV7-3 with TRBJ2-1; TRBD1 is a possible D gene (6 bases). The specimen was blood, either unsorted or a sorted T cell fraction (not recorded which). CDR3 in amino acids: CASNSGDNEQFF. The CDR3 DNA follows: TGTGCCAGCAACTCAGGGGACAATGAGCAGTTCTTC.